These 14 T cell receptor beta chains came from one sample sequenced in a study of cytomegalovirus exposure and HLA in healthy donors. PCR involved 60 Vbeta and 13 Jbeta primers. Sequenced by immunoSEQ multiplex PCR; TCRdb stores in-frame clones only, minus some. The sample lists about 160,000 clones, 80% to 90% occurring once. The sequenced material came from PBMCs. All receptors come from a woman between 45 and 65 years old in good health and CMV-seronegative.

This clone was observed a few times. The rearrangement joins TRBV7-2 to TRBJ1-2, with TRBD1 identical over 9 bases. The germline gives CDR1 SGHTA, CDR2 FQGNSA. This CDR3 comprises 15 residues. With 4 bases clipped from V and 4 bases from J, the junction kept 7 bases outside the gene matches. Written as DNA, the CDR3 is TGTGCCAGCAGCTCTTTTGACAGGGGGATCTATGGCTACACCTTC. Residues: CASSSFDRGIYGYTF. Full variable domain (rest looked up from reference TRBV7-2 and TRBJ1-2): GAGVSQSPSNKVTEKGKDVELRCDPISGHTALYWYRQSLGQGLEFLIYFQGNSAPDKSGLPSDRFSAERTGGSVSTLTIQRTQQEDSAVYLCASSSFDRGIYGYTFGSGTRLTVV.

This sequence joins TRBV15 and TRBJ2-2; 7 nucleotides agree with TRBD1. The V segment lost 4 bases and the J segment 5 bases; nucleotides outside the gene matches: 4. The CDR3 contains 14 residues. Germline loops: CDR1 LNHNV, CDR2 YYDKDF (reference sequence). The CDR3 loop is CATSKGTETGELFF. In DNA, the CDR3 is TGTGCCACCAGCAAAGGGACAGAAACCGGGGAGCTGTTTTTT. Full variable domain (missing parts from reference TRBV15 and TRBJ2-2): DAMVIQNPRYQVTQFGKPVTLSCSQTLNHNVMYWYQQKSSQAPKLLFHYYDKDFNNEADTPDNFQSRRPNTSFCFLDIRSPGLGDTAMYLCATSKGTETGELFFGEGSRLTVL.

The chain couples TRBV13 to TRBJ2-7; 14 nucleotides align to TRBD2. J was trimmed by 7 bases and V by 4 bases; bases with no gene match: 12. Germline loops: CDR1 PRHDT, CDR2 FYEKMQ (reference sequence). The CDR3 has 17 residues. The CDR3 sequence is CASSSQGLAGGPGEQYF. CDR3 in DNA: TGTGCCAGCAGCTCACAAGGACTAGCGGGAGGCCCGGGGGAGCAGTACTTC.

The chain couples TRBV6-6 to TRBJ1-1; possible D gene TRBD1, 6 bases. Germline V gene lookup returns CDR1 MNHNY and CDR2 SVGAGI (reference sequence). The ends were cut back, 0 bases at V and 4 bases at J, with 12 bases in the middle. This CDR3 has 15 amino acids. The CDR3 nucleotides read TGTGCCAGCAGTTACTCTGGGGGCTCCTCCACTGAAGCTTTCTTT. Amino acids: CASSYSGGSSTEAFF.

This chain joins TRBV7-9 and TRBJ1-1; no definite D call. This CDR3 spans 15 amino acids. Germline V CDR1 and CDR2: SEHNR, FQNEAQ (reference sequence). V shed 0 bases and J shed 1 base, with 9 bases lying between them. In nucleotides, the CDR3 is TGTGCCAGCAGCTTAGCCTCCGACACGAACACTGAAGCTTTCTTT. Residues: CASSLASDTNTEAFF.

The rearrangement links TRBV2 to TRBJ1-2, with a tentative D call TRBD1 (6 bases). Trimming took off 7 bases at V and 4 bases at J, with 16 bases between the two ends. Germline lookup yields CDR1 SNHLY and CDR2 FYNNEI. The CDR3 extends over 14 amino acids. CDR3: CASTQGGAGYGYTF. The CDR3 DNA follows: TGTGCCAGCACCCAAGGGGGAGCTGGCTATGGCTACACCTTC.

The V gene is TRBV2, the J gene TRBJ2-7; TRBD2 aligns across 8 bases. The CDR3 runs to 13 residues. The V gene's germline CDR1 is SNHLY and CDR2 FYNNEI. V was pared by 6 bases and J by 2 bases, with 3 bases of the junction left unmatched. CDR3 DNA: TGTGCCAGCAGAATAGCGGGGACCTACGAGCAGTACTTC. Its translation: CASRIAGTYEQYF.

In this sample, this clone turned up once. This chain joins TRBV6-1 and TRBJ2-7, with unresolved D. Germline assignment: CDR1 MNHNS and CDR2 SASEGT. The CDR3 loop spans 11 amino acids. V lost 1 base and J lost 6, with 4 bases in between. CDR3 nucleotide sequence: TGTGCCAGCAGTGAAGTTAGCGAGCAGTACTTC. Translated, it gives CASSEVSEQYF.

This clone was seen more than once but under ten times. The CDR3 DNA sequence: TGTGCCAGCAGCGTAGGGACAGGGGGATATCAAACTGAAGCTTTCTTT. This sequence encodes CASSVGTGGYQTEAFF. This chain uses TRBV9 with TRBJ1-1; 10 nucleotides match TRBD1. The CDR3 covers 16 residues. CDR1 and CDR2 (germline): SGDLS, YYNGEE. Trimming cost V 0 bases and J 5 bases; bases outside gene matches: 7. Variable domain in full (rest from reference TRBV9 and TRBJ1-1): DSGVTQTPKHLITATGQRVTLRCSPRSGDLSVYWYQQSLDQGLQFLIQYYNGEERAKGNILERFSAQQFPDLHSELNLSSLELGDSALYFCASSVGTGGYQTEAFFGQGTRLTVV.

This chain joins TRBV9 and TRBJ1-2, with TRBD1 as a possible D gene (5 bases). The ends were cut back, 0 bases at V and 4 bases at J, with 13 bases in the middle. Germline V gene sequence: CDR1 SGDLS, CDR2 YYNGEE. The CDR3 runs 15 residues. CDR3 coding DNA: TGTGCCAGCAGCGTAGCCGGGGGGGAGGCCTATGGCTACACCTTC. Translated: CASSVAGGEAYGYTF.

The V gene is TRBV5-6, the J gene TRBJ1-2; D might be TRBD1 (6 bases). Germline V gives CDR1 SGHDT, CDR2 YYEEEE. V dropped 3 bases and J dropped 14 bases, with 20 bases sitting between them. This CDR3 region has 13 residues. The CDR3 bases are TGTGCCAGCAGCTCTTATTGGGTGGACAGATTAACCTTC. It yields the protein CASSSYWVDRLTF.

The genes are TRBV30 and TRBJ1-4, with 7 bases matching TRBD1. The germline V gene encodes CDR1 GTSNPN and CDR2 SVGIG (reference sequence). V gave up 6 bases and J gave up 3 bases; unmatched junction bases: 10. This CDR3 comprises 15 residues. The CDR3, as DNA: TGTGCCTGCCCGGCAGGGGGTTTGTCTAATGAAAAACTGTTTTTT. This translates into CACPAGGLSNEKLFF.

The rearrangement links TRBV6-5 to TRBJ2-7; 7 bases align to TRBD1. The CDR3 covers 12 residues. The germline V gene has CDR1 MNHEY and CDR2 SVGAGI. The J segment lost 2 bases and the V segment lost 6 bases, leaving 1 base of the junction unmatched. Here the CDR3 DNA reads TGTGCCAGCAGCGGACAGGCCTACGAGCAGTACTTC. Protein product: CASSGQAYEQYF.

The chain links TRBV27 to TRBJ2-7; 8 bases are a match to TRBD2. The V and J ends lost 4 bases and 3 bases, in that order; junction bases with no gene match: 5. CDR3 size: 14 residues. Germline values: CDR1 MNHEY, CDR2 SMNVEV (reference sequence). The CDR3 nucleotides are TGTGCCAGCAGTTCCGGGACTAGGTTCTACGAGCAGTACTTC. Translated, it gives CASSSGTRFYEQYF.